The clone carrying this TCR beta chain was seen at least ten times. Its antigen is unidentified. It was uncontrolled infection, other autoimmune disease, pregnancy or lactation that excluded patients. It was 8 to 10 ml of fresh peripheral blood that supplied the PBMCs. Amplification of TCR beta CDR3 regions was performed using RNA transcripts as template. HTBI primers were used for first-round RT-PCR of the TCR CDR3. TCRdb reprocessed the multiplex PCR reads with MiXCR, giving one entry per CDR3 protein. The data hold around 450,000 distinct CDR3 sequences, with less than 20% observed a single time. This CDR3 spans 15 amino acids. Trimming cost V 5 bases and J 2 bases, with 14 bases left between them. Germline loops: CDR1 MDHEN, CDR2 SYDVKM. These data belong to a study of T cells in Graves' hyperthyroidism and ophthalmopathy. General study points: In blood, most of the thyroid clonotypes expanded above 0.001 were also present. The model foresaw ophthalmopathy a median roughly 6.5 months prior to onset.

Sequencing was done on a sample of blood. The chain is built from TRBV28 and TRBJ2-3; D possibly corresponds to TRBD1 (5 bases). This TCR was sampled from a young woman with Graves' hyperthyroidism. The CDR3 region is CASSDLGVSTDTQYF. The CDR3 bases are TGTGCCAGCAGTGACCTAGGGGTCTCCACAGATACGCAGTATTTT.